A single sample gave rise to the 28 T cell receptor beta chains below, sequenced in a study of blood T cell repertoires in COVID-19. This table comes from immunoSEQ multiplex PCR, and its TCRdb copy is limited to in-frame clones, with some not included. The table includes 200,000 or so clones, 81% detected once. The specimen sequenced was peripheral blood. These TCRs come from a woman of 80 years or more with COVID-19, enrolled during active disease.

The sample holds one count of this clone. V is TRBV12-3 or TRBV12-4 and J is TRBJ1-2; tentatively, D is TRBD1 (5 bases). This CDR3 contains 11 residues. The ends were cut back, 6 bases at V and 8 bases at J, with 10 bases in the middle. The CDR3 protein is CASSRQGGYTF. The DNA for the CDR3 is TGTGCCAGCAGCCGCCAGGGCGGCTACACCTTC.

The chain employs TRBV5-1 and TRBJ1-2; D might be TRBD1 (6 bases). Germline V gene data show CDR1 as SGHRS and CDR2 as YFSETQ. The V end lost 6 bases, the J end lost 3 bases, and 18 bases lay between the germline ends. CDR3 length: 15 residues. The CDR3 here is CASTLGGLADYGYTF. In DNA form, the CDR3 reads TGCGCCAGCACCCTGGGGGGGCTGGCGGACTATGGCTACACCTTC.

The V gene is TRBV4-1, the J gene TRBJ1-5, with D unclear. The germline V gene encodes CDR1 MGHRA and CDR2 YSYEKL. The CDR3 runs to 15 residues. The germline V and J ends were trimmed by 0 bases and 3 bases, with 9 bases remaining between them. CDR3: CASSQDRTSNQPQHF. In nucleotides, the CDR3 is TGCGCCAGCAGCCAAGATAGAACTTCCAATCAGCCCCAGCATTTT.

This chain joins TRBV15 and TRBJ1-5; a possible D gene is TRBD1 (5 bases). V dropped 7 bases and J dropped 1 base, with 14 bases sitting between them. The germline CDR1 and CDR2 sequences are LNHNV and YYDKDF (reference sequence). The CDR3 has 15 residues. CDR3 DNA sequence: TGTGCCACCACCCCCCTGGCAGGGAGCAATCAGCCCCAGCATTTT. As protein: CATTPLAGSNQPQHF. Full variable domain (rest looked up from reference TRBV15 and TRBJ1-5): DAMVIQNPRYQVTQFGKPVTLSCSQTLNHNVMYWYQQKSSQAPKLLFHYYDKDFNNEADTPDNFQSRRPNTSFCFLDIRSPGLGDTAMYLCATTPLAGSNQPQHFGDGTRLSIL.

This clone was recorded only once. The chain combines TRBV5-5 with TRBJ1-4, with 7 bases identical to TRBD1. With V trimmed by 1 base and J by 7 bases, 7 bases remained unmatched. CDR1 and CDR2 (germline): SGHKS, YYEKEE (reference sequence). This CDR3 has 15 residues. The CDR3 protein is CASSLPAGGREKLFF. For the CDR3, the DNA is TGTGCCAGCAGCTTGCCGGCAGGGGGACGTGAAAAACTGTTTTTT.

The J gene is TRBJ1-2, the V gene TRBV14, with 7 bases identical to TRBD1. The CDR3 totals 12 residues. CDR1 and CDR2 from the germline V gene are SGHDN and FVKESK. Germline trimming cut 10 bases from V and 2 bases from J; bases unmatched to any gene: 4. CDR3 sequence reads: CAISQGNYGYTF. The CDR3 DNA reads TGTGCCATTTCACAGGGGAACTATGGCTACACCTTC.

Here the CDR3 DNA reads TGTGCCAGCATGACTAGCACAGATACGCAGTATTTT. Protein sequence: CASMTSTDTQYF. V and J are TRBV28 and TRBJ2-3; D is uncertain. This CDR3 contains 12 residues. Trimming took 7 bases from V and 0 from J, leaving 5 bases between them. Germline CDR1 is MDHEN and CDR2 is SYDVKM.

A note on this clone: Other DNA variants within this sample encode the same CDR3. This chain links TRBV7-9 with TRBJ2-7; 8 bases align to TRBD1. V shed 6 bases and J 0 bases; nucleotides not matched to a gene: 4. In germline, CDR1 is SEHNR, CDR2 FQNEAQ (reference sequence). This CDR3 comprises 14 residues. The CDR3 here is CASSWTGPSYEQYF. CDR3 coding DNA: TGTGCCAGCAGTTGGACAGGGCCCTCCTACGAGCAGTACTTC.

The V and J genes are TRBV4-2 and TRBJ2-7; 7 bases are shared with TRBD1. This CDR3 has 16 amino acids. CDR1 is LGHNA, CDR2 YNFKEQ, per germline. Trimming removed 1 base from V and 4 bases from J; junction bases left unmatched: 10. In DNA, the CDR3 is TGTGCCAGCAGCCAAGGGGGGATGACAGGGCTGTACGAGCAGTACTTC. Translation: CASSQGGMTGLYEQYF.

J is TRBJ2-2 and V is TRBV27, with 11 bases fitting TRBD2. This CDR3 region has 16 residues. CDR1 and CDR2 from the germline V gene are MNHEY and SMNVEV (reference sequence). V shed 8 bases, J shed 2 bases, and the junction held 7 bases outside the gene matches. CDR3 coding DNA: TGTGCCAGCGGATTAGCGGGAGGGACAAACACCGGGGAGCTGTTTTTT. Its protein is CASGLAGGTNTGELFF.

This chain uses TRBV5-1 with TRBJ2-5, with D possibly matching TRBD1 (5 bases). CDR1 is SGHRS, CDR2 YFSETQ, per germline. V lost 4 bases and J lost 4, with 8 bases in between. The CDR3 is made up of 12 amino acids. The CDR3 loop is CASSIGVETQYF. For the CDR3, the DNA is TGCGCCAGCAGCATAGGGGTAGAGACCCAGTACTTC.

This clone appeared once. The rearrangement links TRBV6-2 or TRBV6-3 to TRBJ2-1; a possible D gene is TRBD1 (5 bases). Germline V lookup: CDR1 MNHEY, CDR2 SVGEGT. CDR3 size: 13 residues. V lost 6 bases and J lost 4, with 10 bases in between. The CDR3 sequence is CASSQDTYNEQFF. DNA for the CDR3: TGTGCCAGCAGCCAGGACACTTACAATGAGCAGTTCTTC.

This clone was seen only a few times. The chain combines TRBV9 with TRBJ1-4, with TRBD1 matching 8 bases. Germline V gene sequence: CDR1 SGDLS, CDR2 YYNGEE. This CDR3 has 16 residues. Trimming took 4 bases from V and 10 from J; bases not matched to a gene: 15. The CDR3 sequence is CASSPQPRTGQGKLFF. The DNA for the CDR3 is TGTGCCAGCAGCCCCCAACCCAGGACAGGGCAGGGAAAACTGTTTTTT.

J is TRBJ2-3 and V is TRBV30, with TRBD2 identical over 11 bases. Trimming cost V 5 bases and J 4 bases; bases outside gene matches: 8. The length of the CDR3 is 15 residues. Per the germline V gene, CDR1 is GTSNPN and CDR2 is SVGIG (reference sequence). CDR3 in DNA: TGTGCCTGGTCAGAGGGACTAGCGGCCGCAGATACGCAGTATTTT. Translation: CAWSEGLAAADTQYF.

DNA for the CDR3: TGTGCCAGCAGCTTCGGTCGGGGGAGCTCCTACGAGCAGTACTTC. Protein sequence: CASSFGRGSSYEQYF. The V gene is TRBV13, the J gene TRBJ2-7, with D possibly matching TRBD2 (6 bases). CDR1 and CDR2 (germline): PRHDT, FYEKMQ (reference sequence). Deletions cut 3 bases from V and 0 bases from J, with 12 bases between. This CDR3 has 15 residues.

The chain employs TRBV5-1 and TRBJ1-1; 8 bases are shared with TRBD1. V dropped 2 bases and J dropped 5; count of bases not matched to a gene: 5. The V gene's germline CDR1 is SGHRS and CDR2 YFSETQ. The CDR3 sequence is 14 residues long. CDR3 sequence: CASSFTTGGTEAFF. The CDR3 coding sequence is TGCGCCAGCAGCTTCACTACAGGGGGGACTGAAGCTTTCTTT.

This clone was seen a few times. The gene calls are TRBV4-1 and TRBJ2-5; D is perhaps TRBD2 (6 bases). This CDR3 contains 15 residues. Trimming cost V 0 bases and J 4 bases, with 12 bases left between them. Germline CDR1 MGHRA, CDR2 YSYEKL. CDR3 in amino acids: CASSQDSGGLETQYF. For the CDR3, the DNA is TGCGCCAGCAGCCAAGATAGTGGAGGGTTAGAGACCCAGTACTTC.

The chain carries TRBV4-2 and TRBJ1-2, with D unclear. Germline loops: CDR1 LGHNA, CDR2 YNFKEQ. Trimming left V 0 bases short and J 4 bases short, with 12 bases between. This CDR3 is 15 amino acids long. CDR3 nucleotide sequence: TGTGCCAGCAGCCAAGAAGTTCAGGTGCCCTATGGCTACACCTTC. Translating gives CASSQEVQVPYGYTF.

This chain connects TRBV7-2 to TRBJ2-7, with TRBD2 matching over 9 bases. Per germline, CDR1 SGHTA and CDR2 FQGNSA. V lost 5 bases, J lost 1 base, and 3 bases stayed unmatched. The CDR3 has 14 residues. The DNA for the CDR3 is TGTGCCAGCAGCCCGACTAGCGGTTCCTACGAGCAGTACTTC. Protein product: CASSPTSGSYEQYF.

The chain links TRBV6-5 to TRBJ2-2, with TRBD1 identical over 11 bases. CDR1 is MNHEY and CDR2 is SVGAGI in the germline V gene. V dropped 8 bases and J dropped 7; count of bases not matched to a gene: 3. The CDR3 extends over 13 amino acids. The CDR3 nucleotides are TGTGCCAGCCGGACAGGGGGCGGCGGGGAGCTGTTTTTT. Residues: CASRTGGGGELFF.

The V call is TRBV9, the J call TRBJ2-5; 10 nucleotides line up with TRBD2. Germline CDR1 reads SGDLS; CDR2 reads YYNGEE. The CDR3 length is 20 residues. V dropped 0 bases and J dropped 5; count of bases not matched to a gene: 19. The CDR3 sequence is CASSVGVLAGVGGGVETQYF. CDR3 DNA sequence: TGTGCCAGCAGCGTAGGGGTCCTAGCGGGAGTTGGGGGGGGCGTTGAGACCCAGTACTTC.

The rearrangement uses TRBV18 and TRBJ2-3; D is undetermined. In germline, CDR1 is KGHSH, CDR2 LQKENI. This CDR3 has 13 amino acids. Trimming took 1 base from V and 3 from J, leaving 5 bases between them. In DNA form, the CDR3 reads TGTGCCAGCTCACCACTCGGGACAGATACGCAGTATTTT. Residues: CASSPLGTDTQYF.

This clone has more than one count but fewer than ten. The sample carries other DNA sequences with the same CDR3. The chain links TRBV5-5 to TRBJ2-3; the match to TRBD1 covers 7 bases. CDR3 length equals 13 residues. Germline CDR1 SGHKS, CDR2 YYEKEE (reference sequence). Trimming cost V 4 bases and J 9 bases; bases outside gene matches: 8. Here the CDR3 reads CASSTFIGGTQYF. DNA for the CDR3: TGTGCCAGCAGCACGTTCATAGGGGGCACGCAGTATTTT.

The table lists this clone with a few counts. This chain uses TRBV24-1 with TRBJ1-6, with D possibly TRBD1 on 5 matching bases. The CDR3 is 13 amino acids. V gave up 9 bases and J gave up 2 bases, with 7 bases separating them. Germline loops: CDR1 KGHDR, CDR2 SFDVKD. The CDR3 nucleotides read TGTGCCACCCAGGGTGCCTATAATTCACCCCTCCACTTT. Its protein is CATQGAYNSPLHF.

The chain is built from TRBV24-1 and TRBJ2-3; 13 positions match TRBD2. This CDR3 is 17 amino acids long. J lost 2 bases, V lost 1 base, and 2 bases had no gene match. Germline V CDR1 and CDR2: KGHDR, SFDVKD. The CDR3 loop is CATSDFGLAGATDTQYF. In DNA, the CDR3 is TGTGCCACCAGTGATTTTGGACTAGCGGGGGCCACAGATACGCAGTATTTT.

The chain carries TRBV13 and TRBJ1-1, with D tentatively TRBD1 (5 bases). The V gene's germline CDR1 is PRHDT and CDR2 FYEKMQ (reference sequence). Trimming left V 6 bases short and J 5 bases short, with 13 bases between. The CDR3 length is 13 residues. The CDR3 DNA follows: TGTGCCAGCAGTTCCGACAGCAGGACTGAAGCTTTCTTT. It encodes CASSSDSRTEAFF.

This clone was observed a single time. V usage is TRBV11-3 and J usage is TRBJ1-1; D is possibly TRBD1 (6 bases). The V gene's germline CDR1 is SGHNT and CDR2 YENEEA. Trimming shortened V by 5 bases and J by 2 bases, and 15 bases separated the two germline ends. This CDR3 comprises 15 residues. The CDR3 DNA reads as TGTGCCAGCAGCCCGCGAAGGGGGAGAAACACTGAAGCTTTCTTT. Translating gives CASSPRRGRNTEAFF.

This chain connects TRBV27 to TRBJ1-1; the match to TRBD1 covers 10 bases. The germline CDR1 and CDR2 sequences are MNHEY and SMNVEV (reference sequence). This CDR3 comprises 17 residues. Unmatched junction bases numbered 11, after V lost 2 bases and J lost 5 bases. DNA of the CDR3: TGTGCCAGCAGTTTACGGGACAGGGGTTACCCCGGGACTGAAGCTTTCTTT. It is translated as CASSLRDRGYPGTEAFF.